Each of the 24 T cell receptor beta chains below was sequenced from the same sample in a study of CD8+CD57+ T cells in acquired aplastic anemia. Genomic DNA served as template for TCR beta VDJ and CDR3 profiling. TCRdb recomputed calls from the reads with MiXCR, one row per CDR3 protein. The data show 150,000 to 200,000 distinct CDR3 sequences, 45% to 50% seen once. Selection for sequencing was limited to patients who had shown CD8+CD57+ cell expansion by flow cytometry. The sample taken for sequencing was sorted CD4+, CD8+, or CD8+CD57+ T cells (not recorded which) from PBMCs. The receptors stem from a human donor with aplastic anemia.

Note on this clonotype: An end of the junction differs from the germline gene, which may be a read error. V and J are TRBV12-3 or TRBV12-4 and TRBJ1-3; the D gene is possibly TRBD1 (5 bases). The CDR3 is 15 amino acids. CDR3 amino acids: CASSFQGPIGDTIYF. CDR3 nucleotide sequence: TGTGCCAGCAGTTTTCAGGGACCGATTGGAGACACCATATATTTT.

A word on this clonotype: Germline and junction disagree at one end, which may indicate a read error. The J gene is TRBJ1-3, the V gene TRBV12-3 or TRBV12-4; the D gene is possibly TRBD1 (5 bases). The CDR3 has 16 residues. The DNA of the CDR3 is TGTGCCAGCAGACCTCAGGGTAGGCTGTCTGGAAACACCGTATATTTT. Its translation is CASRPQGRLSGNTVYF.

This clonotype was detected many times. The CDR3 spells CASSLGGQLLENEQYF. As DNA, the CDR3 is TGCGCCAGCAGCTTGGGAGGCCAACTACTGGAAAACGAGCAGTACTTC. The chain combines TRBV5-1 with TRBJ2-7; D not certain. The CDR3 contains 16 residues. Trimming cost V 0 bases and J 5 bases, with 18 bases left between them. The germline V gene encodes CDR1 SGHRS and CDR2 YFSETQ.

CDR3: CASSGSDGRMKAEAFF. The CDR3 coding sequence is TGTGCCAGCAGTGGTTCGGACGGCCGTATGAAGGCTGAAGCTTTCTTT. The chain is built from TRBV25-1 and TRBJ1-1; no clear D gene. Looked up from germline, CDR1 is MGHDK and CDR2 is SYGVNS. The CDR3 is 16 residues long. The V and J ends lost 4 bases and 6 bases respectively, with 21 bases between them. Drawing the rest from reference TRBV25-1 and TRBJ1-1, the complete variable domain is EADIYQTPRYLVIGTGKKITLECSQTMGHDKMYWYQQDPGMELHLIHYSYGVNSTEKGDLSSESTVSRIRTEHFPLTLESARPSHTSQYLCASSGSDGRMKAEAFFGQGTRLTVV.

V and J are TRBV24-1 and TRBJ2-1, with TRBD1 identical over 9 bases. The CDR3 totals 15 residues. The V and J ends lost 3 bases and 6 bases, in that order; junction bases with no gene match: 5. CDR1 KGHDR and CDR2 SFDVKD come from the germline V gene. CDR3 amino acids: CATSDGDRVSNEQFF. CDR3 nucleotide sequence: TGTGCCACCAGTGATGGGGACAGGGTATCCAATGAGCAGTTCTTC.

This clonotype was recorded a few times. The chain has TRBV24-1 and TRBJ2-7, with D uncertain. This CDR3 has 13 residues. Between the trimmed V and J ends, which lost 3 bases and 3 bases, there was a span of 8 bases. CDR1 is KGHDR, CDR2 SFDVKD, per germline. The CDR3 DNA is TGTGCCACCAGTGATGGGGATCGCTACGAGCAGTACTTC. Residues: CATSDGDRYEQYF.

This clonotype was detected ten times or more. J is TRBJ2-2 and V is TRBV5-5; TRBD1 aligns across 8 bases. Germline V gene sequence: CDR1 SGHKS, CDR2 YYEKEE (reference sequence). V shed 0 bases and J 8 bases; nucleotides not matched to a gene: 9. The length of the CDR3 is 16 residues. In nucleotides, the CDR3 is TGTGCCAGCAGCTTGGTTGGGACAGGAATATCTGGGGAGCTGTTTTTT. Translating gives CASSLVGTGISGELFF.

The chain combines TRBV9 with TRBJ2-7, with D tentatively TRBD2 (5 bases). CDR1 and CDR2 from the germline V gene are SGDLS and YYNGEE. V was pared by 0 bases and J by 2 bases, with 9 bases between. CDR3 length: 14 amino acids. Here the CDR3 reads CASSVGSAAYEQYF. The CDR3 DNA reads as TGTGCCAGCAGCGTAGGCTCAGCGGCCTACGAGCAGTACTTC. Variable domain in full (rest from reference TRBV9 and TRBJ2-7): DSGVTQTPKHLITATGQRVTLRCSPRSGDLSVYWYQQSLDQGLQFLIQYYNGEERAKGNILERFSAQQFPDLHSELNLSSLELGDSALYFCASSVGSAAYEQYFGPGTRLTVT.

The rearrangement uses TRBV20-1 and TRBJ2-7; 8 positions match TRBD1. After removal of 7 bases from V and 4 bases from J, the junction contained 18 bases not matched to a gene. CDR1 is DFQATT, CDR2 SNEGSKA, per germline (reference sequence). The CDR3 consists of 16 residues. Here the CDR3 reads CSVQPHEGQAPYEQYF. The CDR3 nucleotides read TGCAGTGTACAACCACACGAGGGACAGGCCCCGTACGAGCAGTACTTC.

The CDR3 region has the DNA TGTGCCACCAGCGACGGTAGGGGGACTAACACAGATACGCAGTATTTT. The encoded protein is CATSDGRGTNTDTQYF. The chain links TRBV15 to TRBJ2-3; D is perhaps TRBD2 (7 bases). CDR3 length: 16 residues. Trimming shortened V by 5 bases and J by 2 bases, and 17 bases separated the two germline ends. Germline CDR1 and CDR2: LNHNV and YYDKDF (reference sequence).

CDR3 sequence: CAIKDGGKGDTQYF. Written as DNA, the CDR3 is TGTGCCATCAAGGATGGCGGGAAAGGAGATACGCAGTATTTT. The chain recombines TRBV10-3 with TRBJ2-3, with D possibly TRBD2 on 6 matching bases. With 7 bases removed from V and 5 bases from J, the gap between germline ends came to 16 bases. This CDR3 contains 14 residues. The germline CDR1 and CDR2 sequences are ENHRY and SYGVKD.

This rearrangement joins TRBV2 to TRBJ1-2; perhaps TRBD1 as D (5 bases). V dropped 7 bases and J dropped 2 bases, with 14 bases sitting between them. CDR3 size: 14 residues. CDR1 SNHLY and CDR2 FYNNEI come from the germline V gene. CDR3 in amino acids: CASTQDRQNYGYTF. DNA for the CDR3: TGTGCCAGCACCCAAGACCGACAGAACTATGGCTACACCTTC.

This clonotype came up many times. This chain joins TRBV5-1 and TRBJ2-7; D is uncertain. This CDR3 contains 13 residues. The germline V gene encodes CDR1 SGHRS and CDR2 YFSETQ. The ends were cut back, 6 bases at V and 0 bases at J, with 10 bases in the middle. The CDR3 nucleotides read TGCGCCAGCACTCTCGCAGACTCCTACGAGCAGTACTTC. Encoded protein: CASTLADSYEQYF.

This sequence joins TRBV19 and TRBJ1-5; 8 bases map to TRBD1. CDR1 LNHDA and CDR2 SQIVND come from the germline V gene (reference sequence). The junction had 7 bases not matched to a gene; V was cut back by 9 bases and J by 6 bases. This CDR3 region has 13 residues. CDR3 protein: CASSGQGSQPQHF. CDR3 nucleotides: TGTGCCAGCTCCGGACAGGGTAGTCAGCCCCAGCATTTT. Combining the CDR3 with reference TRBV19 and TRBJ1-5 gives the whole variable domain DGGITQSPKYLFRKEGQNVTLSCEQNLNHDAMYWYRQDPGQGLRLIYYSQIVNDFQKGDIAEGYSVSREKKESFPLTVTSAQKNPTAFYLCASSGQGSQPQHFGDGTRLSIL.

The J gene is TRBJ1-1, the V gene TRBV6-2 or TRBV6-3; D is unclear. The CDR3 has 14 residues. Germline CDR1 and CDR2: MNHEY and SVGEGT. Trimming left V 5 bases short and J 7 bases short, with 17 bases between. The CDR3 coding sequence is TGTGCCAGCAGTCGTTCGACCCAGGCATTTGAAGCTTTCTTT. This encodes CASSRSTQAFEAFF.

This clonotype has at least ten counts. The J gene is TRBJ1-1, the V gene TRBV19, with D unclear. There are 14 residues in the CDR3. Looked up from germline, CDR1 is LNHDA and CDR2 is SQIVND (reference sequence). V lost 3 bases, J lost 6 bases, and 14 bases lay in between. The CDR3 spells CASSISVRAAEAFF. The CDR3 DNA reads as TGTGCCAGTAGTATTTCCGTTAGGGCCGCTGAAGCTTTCTTT.

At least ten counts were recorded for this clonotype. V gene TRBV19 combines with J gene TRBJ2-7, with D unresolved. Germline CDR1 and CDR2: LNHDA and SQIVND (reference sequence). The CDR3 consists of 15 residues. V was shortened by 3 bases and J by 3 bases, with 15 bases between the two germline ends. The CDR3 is CASSISRTQYYEQYF. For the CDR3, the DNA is TGTGCCAGTAGTATCTCGCGGACCCAGTACTACGAGCAGTACTTC.

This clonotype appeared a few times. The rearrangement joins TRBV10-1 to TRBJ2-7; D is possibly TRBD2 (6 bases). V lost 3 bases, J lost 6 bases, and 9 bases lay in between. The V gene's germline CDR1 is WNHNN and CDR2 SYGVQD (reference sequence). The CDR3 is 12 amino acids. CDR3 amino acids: CASSDGGGEQYF. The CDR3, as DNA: TGCGCCAGCAGTGACGGGGGTGGCGAGCAGTACTTC.

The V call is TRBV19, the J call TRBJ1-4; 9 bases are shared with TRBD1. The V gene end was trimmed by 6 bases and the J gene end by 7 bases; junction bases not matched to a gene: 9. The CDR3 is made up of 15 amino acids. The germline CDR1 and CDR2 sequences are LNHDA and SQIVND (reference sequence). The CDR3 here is CASSSDRGWGEKLFF. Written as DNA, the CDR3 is TGTGCCAGTAGCAGCGACAGGGGGTGGGGTGAAAAACTGTTTTTT.

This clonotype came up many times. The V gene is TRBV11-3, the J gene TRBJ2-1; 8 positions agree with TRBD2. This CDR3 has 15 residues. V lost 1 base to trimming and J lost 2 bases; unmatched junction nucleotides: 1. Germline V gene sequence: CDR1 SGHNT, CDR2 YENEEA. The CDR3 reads CASSLVAGTYNEQFF. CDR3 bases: TGTGCCAGCAGCTTAGTAGCGGGGACCTACAATGAGCAGTTCTTC. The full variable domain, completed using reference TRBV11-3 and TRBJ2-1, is EAGVVQSPRYKIIEKKQPVAFWCNPISGHNTLYWYLQNLGQGPELLIRYENEEAVDDSQLPKDRFSAERLKGVDSTLKIQPAELGDSAVYLCASSLVAGTYNEQFFGPGTRLTVL.

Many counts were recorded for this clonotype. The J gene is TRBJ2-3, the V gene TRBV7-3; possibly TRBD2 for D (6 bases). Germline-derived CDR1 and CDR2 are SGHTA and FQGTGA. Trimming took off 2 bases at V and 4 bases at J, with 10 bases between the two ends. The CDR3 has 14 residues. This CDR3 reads CASSLLPGADTQYF. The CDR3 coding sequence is TGTGCCAGCAGCTTACTCCCGGGGGCAGATACGCAGTATTTT. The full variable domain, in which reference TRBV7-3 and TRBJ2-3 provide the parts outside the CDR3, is GAGVSQTPSNKVTEKGKYVELRCDPISGHTALYWYRQSLGQGPEFLIYFQGTGAADDSGLPNDRFFAVRPEGSVSTLKIQRTERGDSAVYLCASSLLPGADTQYFGPGTRLTVL.

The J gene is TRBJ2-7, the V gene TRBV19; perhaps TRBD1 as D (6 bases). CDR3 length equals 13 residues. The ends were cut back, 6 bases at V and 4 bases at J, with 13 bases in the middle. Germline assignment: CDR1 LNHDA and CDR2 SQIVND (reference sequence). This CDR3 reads CASSGQGTYEQYF. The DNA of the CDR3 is TGTGCCAGTAGCGGGCAGGGGACGTACGAGCAGTACTTC.

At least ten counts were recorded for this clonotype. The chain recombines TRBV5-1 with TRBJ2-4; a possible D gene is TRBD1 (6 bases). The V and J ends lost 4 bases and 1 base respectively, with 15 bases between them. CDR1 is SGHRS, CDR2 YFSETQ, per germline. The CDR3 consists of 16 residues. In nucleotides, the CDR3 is TGCGCCAGCAGCCCCCAGGGGCGCGGGGCCAAAAACATTCAGTACTTC. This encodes CASSPQGRGAKNIQYF. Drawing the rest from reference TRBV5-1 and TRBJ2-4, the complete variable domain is KAGVTQTPRYLIKTRGQQVTLSCSPISGHRSVSWYQQTPGQGLQFLFEYFSETQRNKGNFPGRFSGRQFSNSRSEMNVSTLELGDSALYLCASSPQGRGAKNIQYFGAGTRLSVL.

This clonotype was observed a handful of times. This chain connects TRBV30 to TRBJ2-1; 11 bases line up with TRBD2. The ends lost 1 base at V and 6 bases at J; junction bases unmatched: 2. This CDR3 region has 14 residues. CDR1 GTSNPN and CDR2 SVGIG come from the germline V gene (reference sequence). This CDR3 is CAWSALAGVNEQFF. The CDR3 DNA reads TGTGCCTGGAGTGCACTAGCGGGAGTCAATGAGCAGTTCTTC.